A single sample gave rise to the 18 T cell receptor beta chains below, sequenced in a study of blood T cell repertoires in COVID-19. The data were produced by immunoSEQ multiplex PCR, yet TCRdb's version contains in-frame clones alone and is incomplete. This sample yields over 130,000 clones, of which nearly 85% are seen a single time; 3% to 4% belongs to the top ten. The source material was PBMCs or T cells enriched from blood (not recorded which). These receptors all stem from a man in his fifties in a cohort exposed to, infected with or recovered from COVID-19 (not recorded which).

This chain connects TRBV7-2 to TRBJ2-1; 15 bases match TRBD2. Looked up from germline, CDR1 is SGHTA and CDR2 is FQGNSA. This CDR3 spans 17 amino acids. Unmatched junction bases numbered 9, after V lost 5 bases and J lost 7 bases. The CDR3 region has the DNA TGTGCCAGCAGCCCGCCGGGACTAGCGGGGGGTGGGAATGAGCAGTTCTTC. This translates into CASSPPGLAGGGNEQFF.

The gene calls are TRBV28 and TRBJ2-1; 12 positions agree with TRBD2. Germline trimming cut 7 bases from V and 3 bases from J; bases unmatched to any gene: 13. This CDR3 spans 18 amino acids. Germline CDR1 and CDR2: MDHEN and SYDVKM. CDR3: CASTSYGGTSGHYNEQFF. The CDR3 coding sequence is TGTGCCAGCACCTCCTACGGTGGGACTAGCGGGCACTACAATGAGCAGTTCTTC.

In this sample, this clone turned up once. This sequence joins TRBV10-3 and TRBJ2-7; 7 nucleotides agree with TRBD2. Germline V gives CDR1 ENHRY, CDR2 SYGVKD. The CDR3 has 14 residues. The V gene end was trimmed by 8 bases and the J gene end by 0 bases; junction bases not matched to a gene: 7. The DNA for the CDR3 is TGTGCCATCCCCGTGAGGGAGGGCTCCTACGAGCAGTACTTC. Translating it yields CAIPVREGSYEQYF.

This CDR3 reads CASSHSGSSYNEQFF. The CDR3 DNA reads TGCGCCAGCAGCCATAGCGGGAGCTCCTACAATGAGCAGTTCTTC. This chain connects TRBV4-1 to TRBJ2-1, with 9 bases matching TRBD2. This CDR3 is built from 15 residues. The V and J ends lost 3 bases and 0 bases, in that order; junction bases with no gene match: 0. CDR1 and CDR2 (germline): MGHRA, YSYEKL.

Here the CDR3 DNA reads TGTGCCAGCAGTTTAGGGGGACAGGGGGTCTACGAGCAGTACTTC. Residues: CASSLGGQGVYEQYF. The rearrangement joins TRBV28 to TRBJ2-7; 11 bases fit TRBD1. The V and J ends lost 2 bases and 3 bases, in that order; junction bases with no gene match: 3. This CDR3 has 15 residues. Looked up from germline, CDR1 is MDHEN and CDR2 is SYDVKM. Looking up the rest from reference TRBV28 and TRBJ2-7 gives the full variable domain: DVKVTQSSRYLVKRTGEKVFLECVQDMDHENMFWYRQDPGLGLRLIYFSYDVKMKEKGDIPEGYSVSREKKERFSLILESASTNQTSMYLCASSLGGQGVYEQYFGPGTRLTVT.

This clone has only one observation. The CDR3 nucleotides read TGCGCCAGCAGCCGTTCTAGCGGGGGGGGCACAGATACGCAGTATTTT. It specifies CASSRSSGGGTDTQYF. V usage is TRBV4-3 and J usage is TRBJ2-3; 12 nucleotides agree with TRBD2. The J segment lost 1 base and the V segment lost 4 bases, leaving 3 bases of the junction unmatched. The CDR3 is made up of 16 amino acids. Germline-derived CDR1 and CDR2 are LGHNA and YSLEER.

The chain recombines TRBV5-1 with TRBJ1-6; 9 nucleotides match TRBD1. The CDR3 extends over 15 amino acids. The J segment lost 9 bases and the V segment lost 2 bases, leaving 6 bases of the junction unmatched. Per the germline V gene, CDR1 is SGHRS and CDR2 is YFSETQ. Written as DNA, the CDR3 is TGCGCCAGCAGCTTTACCGGGACAGGGATTTCACCCCTCCACTTT. Its translation is CASSFTGTGISPLHF.

The rearrangement links TRBV28 to TRBJ1-1; 7 nucleotides align to TRBD1. Trimming took 4 bases from V and 2 from J; bases not matched to a gene: 13. The CDR3 has 17 amino acids. Germline V CDR1 and CDR2: MDHEN, SYDVKM. DNA for the CDR3: TGTGCCAGCAGTTCCGGGACAGATTTTATCTCAAACACTGAAGCTTTCTTT. Its translation: CASSSGTDFISNTEAFF.

The rearrangement joins TRBV5-1 to TRBJ1-6; D is unresolved. There are 15 residues in the CDR3. The ends were cut back, 1 base at V and 10 bases at J, with 15 bases in the middle. The germline CDR1 and CDR2 sequences are SGHRS and YFSETQ. The CDR3 spells CASSLTPSGESPLHF. The CDR3 nucleotides read TGCGCCAGCAGCTTGACACCTAGCGGGGAGTCACCCCTCCACTTT.

The count of this clone is one. The chain is built from TRBV24-1 and TRBJ2-2; D gene ambiguous. CDR3 length: 11 amino acids. Looked up from germline, CDR1 is KGHDR and CDR2 is SFDVKD. V was clipped by 10 bases and J by 6 bases, with 8 bases between them. As DNA, the CDR3 is TGTGCCACTAGAAGCGCCGGGGAGCTGTTTTTT. Translated: CATRSAGELFF.

The V call is TRBV7-2, the J call TRBJ2-7; 7 bases match TRBD1. The CDR3 extends over 17 amino acids. Germline trimming cut 4 bases from V and 3 bases from J; bases unmatched to any gene: 15. The germline CDR1 and CDR2 sequences are SGHTA and FQGNSA. CDR3 sequence reads: CASSYRNSGTAHYEQYF. The CDR3 bases are TGTGCCAGCAGCTATAGGAACTCCGGGACAGCCCACTACGAGCAGTACTTC.

This clone was found once. This chain uses TRBV9 with TRBJ2-7; TRBD1 matches 7 bases. Germline V gene lookup returns CDR1 SGDLS and CDR2 YYNGEE. This CDR3 contains 13 residues. V trimming: 4 bases; J trimming: 0 bases; junction bases outside the gene matches: 1. CDR3 coding DNA: TGTGCCAGCAGCCGGGACAGCTCCTACGAGCAGTACTTC. It yields the protein CASSRDSSYEQYF.

V gene TRBV7-9 combines with J gene TRBJ2-1; D is unresolved. From germline, CDR1 is SEHNR and CDR2 FQNEAQ (reference sequence). The V and J ends lost 6 bases and 3 bases respectively, with 12 bases between them. The CDR3 is made up of 14 amino acids. The CDR3 DNA sequence: TGTGCCAGCAGTCCTTTAACGGGCTACAATGAGCAGTTCTTC. Translating gives CASSPLTGYNEQFF.

The genes are TRBV9 and TRBJ2-5, with 11 bases fitting TRBD2. In germline, CDR1 is SGDLS, CDR2 YYNGEE. V shed 3 bases and J 2 bases; nucleotides not matched to a gene: 9. CDR3 length: 17 amino acids. CDR3 in amino acids: CASSGRTSGLGQETQYF. The CDR3 DNA follows: TGTGCCAGCAGCGGCCGGACTAGCGGGCTAGGGCAAGAGACCCAGTACTTC.

The chain is built from TRBV28 and TRBJ2-7; D uncertain. Germline values: CDR1 MDHEN, CDR2 SYDVKM. V was clipped by 1 base and J by 3 bases, with 16 bases between them. The CDR3 is 16 amino acids. CDR3 nucleotides: TGTGCCAGCAGTTTATCCGCTGGTTTCAGAATCTACGAGCAGTACTTC. Translating gives CASSLSAGFRIYEQYF.

V and J are TRBV20-1 and TRBJ1-1; 8 bases line up with TRBD1. The germline CDR1 and CDR2 sequences are DFQATT and SNEGSKA (reference sequence). The CDR3 consists of 12 residues. J was trimmed by 10 bases and V by 3 bases; bases with no gene match: 7. DNA for the CDR3: TGCAGTGCTAGTGAGACCGGGACAGGAGCTTTCTTT. This gives the protein CSASETGTGAFF.

The J gene is TRBJ2-7, the V gene TRBV7-9; D might be TRBD1 (6 bases). The CDR3 runs 13 residues. Trimming removed 5 bases from V and 7 bases from J, with 15 bases in between. The germline V gene has CDR1 SEHNR and CDR2 FQNEAQ (reference sequence). The CDR3 sequence: CASSRNTQGEQYF. Here the CDR3 DNA reads TGTGCCAGCAGCCGAAATACACAGGGTGAGCAGTACTTC.

The chain uses TRBV5-6 and TRBJ1-2, with D possibly matching TRBD1 (6 bases). CDR3 length: 15 amino acids. The germline V and J ends were trimmed by 0 bases and 8 bases, with 17 bases remaining between them. CDR1 and CDR2 from the germline V gene are SGHDT and YYEEEE. CDR3 sequence reads: CASSLALDRNRGYTF. The CDR3, as DNA: TGTGCCAGCAGCTTGGCCTTAGACAGGAATCGAGGCTACACCTTC.